This note documents a single T cell receptor beta chain sequence. Its antigen is currently not known. One base away there is no much larger clone; base qualities are not given. From V the trimming removes 6 bases and from J it removes 7 bases, while the gene matches leave 2 bases of the junction unaccounted for. The germline V gene supplies CDR1 MRHNA and CDR2 SNTAGT. The CDR3, cysteine through phenylalanine, is 11 amino acids long. Of the read, only the CDR3 DNA is kept; its 33 bases are in frame from base 1. This sample is drawn from a study of blood T cell repertoires in COVID-19 (dated by TCRdb to between 2020 and 2021). Context from the whole study: Collaborator samples came from the United States, Italy and Spain and covered acute and convalescent phases of COVID-19. The prospective study material was composed of cDNA or gDNA derived from T cells, B-cell-depleted T cells, or PBMCs. The samples were drawn from two sources: the first 160 participants of the ongoing ImmuneRACE study, and 950 to 1,500 subjects contributed by 6 global collaborators. A freely available public database, intended as a resource for researchers studying the immune response to SARS-CoV-2, is where the repertoires were released. A de-identified subject ID, COVID-19 status, age in years and sex were almost always included in the sample metadata. Where available, HLA class I and class II types were obtained from metadata supplied by the sample provider rather than from assay-based typing. Deeply sampled blood TCRbeta repertoires from subjects exposed to, actively infected with, or recovered from COVID-19 were included in the dataset.

The immunoSEQ Assay, a bias-controlled multiplex PCR, was used to amplify TCRbeta CDR3 regions from genomic DNA. Per the source publication's procedure: The number of nucleated cells in each sample was estimated by amplification of reference gene primers within the assay. To quantify the absolute abundance of each unique TCRbeta CDR3 rearrangement, sequence reads were collapsed and filtered. For each sample, productive Simpson clonality was calculated as the square root of Simpson's diversity index across productive rearrangements. The table comes from immuneACCESS by way of TCRdb, which keeps in-frame sequences with V and J called. Part of the clones is missing from these tables; in studies checked, under half for an unresolved V gene and the rest for unknown reasons. From that table come the V and J calls and clone size; the DNA was used to work out D and trimming. The sample table lists some 250,000 clones, 70% to 90% of them with a count of one. Of the sample, around 1.8% is held by the ten largest clones.

Participants in the prospective study were aged about 18 to 95 years, lived in about two dozen United States geographic areas, and enrolled through a virtual design. In the prospective study, cohorts were assigned on the basis of participant-reported clinical history obtained from a screening survey and a study questionnaire. Recovered participants in ImmuneRACE Cohort 3 were defined as having two consecutive negative NP/OP PCR tests, clearance from a healthcare professional, or resolution of symptoms. Each participant in the prospective study had whole blood, serum and a nasopharyngeal or oropharyngeal swab collected by mobile phlebotomists. Prospective study participants could optionally give additional blood draws and questionnaires over an approximately two-month period. Before DNA extraction, prospective study blood samples were shipped either frozen or at room temperature. Beyond this particular receptor, the publication reports: How much clinical and demographic metadata was included differed by source and by participant, and the metadata was provided uncurated.

The sequence links TRBV6-4 to TRBJ1-2; the junction holds 7 bases that match TRBD1. The receptor comes from a woman between 45 and 60 years old who had recovered from COVID-19. The sample taken for sequencing was PBMCs or T cells enriched from blood (not recorded which). Here the CDR3 is given as CASRGQVGYTF. The sequenced DNA is TGTGCCAGCAGAGGACAGGTTGGCTACACCTTC.